This TCR beta chain derives from a study of T-cell reconstitution after alpha-beta-depleted transplantation in children. Turning to this clonotype: Antigen: not known.

Study observations and caveats: The authors attributed T-cell counts and diversity one year after transplant mostly to newly produced T cells.

V was cut by 2 bases and J by 3 bases, with 11 bases left in between. The CDR3 runs 14 residues. Germline values: CDR1 LGHNA, CDR2 YSLEER. TCRbeta library construction was performed incorporating unique molecular identifiers. TCRdb re-analysed the PCR reads in MiXCR, keeping a single row per CDR3 protein. The data show about 130,000 distinct CDR3 sequences, roughly 10% seen once. V and J are TRBV4-3 and TRBJ2-7, with D maybe TRBD1 (6 bases). The TCR originated in a girl younger than two who had a stem cell transplant for combined immunodeficiency, so the T cells may come from the graft donor. The sequencing used PBMCs, mostly from graft donor cells, collected 180 days after TCRalphabeta/CD19-depleted stem cell transplant. The chain's CDR3 is CASSQRGTGYEQYF. The CDR3 nucleotides are TGCGCCAGCAGCCAAAGGGGGACGGGCTACGAGCAGTACTTC.